This TCR beta chain was obtained from a study of T cell responses to AZD1222 COVID-19 vaccine. Study-wide results and limits: Baseline testing showed seropositivity in only six AZD1222 recipients.

Trimming cost V 4 bases and J 4 bases; bases outside gene matches: 1. Germline CDR1 reads MNHEY; CDR2 reads SMNVEV (reference sequence). The CDR3 has 14 residues. Generated by immunoSEQ multiplex PCR, the TCRdb table keeps only in-frame clones and is missing some. The sample contains over 40,000 clones, roughly 84% of which appear only once. In regard to this clone: Its antigen remains unknown.

Here the sequenced sample was peripheral blood, taken on day 0 of AZD1222 vaccination. The source of this sequence is an adult in good health. The chain recombines TRBV27 with TRBJ2-7; TRBD2 agrees at 13 bases. The CDR3 coding sequence is TGTGCCAGCAGTTGGGGACTAGCGGGATACGAGCAGTACTTC. Translated, it gives CASSWGLAGYEQYF.